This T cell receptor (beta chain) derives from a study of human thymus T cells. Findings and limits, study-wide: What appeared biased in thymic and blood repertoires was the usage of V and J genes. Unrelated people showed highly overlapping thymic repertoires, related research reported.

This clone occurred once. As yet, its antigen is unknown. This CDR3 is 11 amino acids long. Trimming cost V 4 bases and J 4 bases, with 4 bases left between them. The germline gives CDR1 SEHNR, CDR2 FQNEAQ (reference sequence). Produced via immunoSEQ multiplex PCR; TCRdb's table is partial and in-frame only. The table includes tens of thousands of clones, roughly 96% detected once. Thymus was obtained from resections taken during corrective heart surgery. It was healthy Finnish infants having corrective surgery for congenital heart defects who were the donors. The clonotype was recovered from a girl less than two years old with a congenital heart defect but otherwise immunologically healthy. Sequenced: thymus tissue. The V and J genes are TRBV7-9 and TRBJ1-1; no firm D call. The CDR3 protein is CASSYSTEAFF. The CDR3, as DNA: TGTGCCAGCAGCTACTCCACTGAAGCTTTCTTT.